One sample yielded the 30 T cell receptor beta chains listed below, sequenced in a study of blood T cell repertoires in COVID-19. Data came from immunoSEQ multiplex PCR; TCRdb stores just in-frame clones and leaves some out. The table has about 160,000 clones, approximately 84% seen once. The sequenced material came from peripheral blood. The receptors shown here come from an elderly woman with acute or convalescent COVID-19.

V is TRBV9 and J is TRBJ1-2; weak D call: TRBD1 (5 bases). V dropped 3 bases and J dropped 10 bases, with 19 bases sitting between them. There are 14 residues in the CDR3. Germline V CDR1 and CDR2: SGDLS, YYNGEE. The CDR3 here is CASSGLGGFAPYTF. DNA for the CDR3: TGTGCCAGCAGCGGCCTGGGGGGGTTCGCCCCCTACACCTTC.

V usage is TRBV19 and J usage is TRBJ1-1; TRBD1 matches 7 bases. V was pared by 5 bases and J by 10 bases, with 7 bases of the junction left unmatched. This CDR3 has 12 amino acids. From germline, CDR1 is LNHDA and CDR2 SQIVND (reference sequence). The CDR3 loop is CASSQQGYTAFF. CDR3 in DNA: TGTGCCAGTAGTCAACAGGGGTACACAGCTTTCTTT.

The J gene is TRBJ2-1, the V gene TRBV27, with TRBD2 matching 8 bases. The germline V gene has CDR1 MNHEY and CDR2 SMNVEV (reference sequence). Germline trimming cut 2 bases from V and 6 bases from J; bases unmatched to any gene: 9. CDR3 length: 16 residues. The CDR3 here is CASSLISSGPGNEQFF. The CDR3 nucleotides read TGTGCCAGCAGTTTAATTTCTAGCGGGCCAGGCAATGAGCAGTTCTTC.

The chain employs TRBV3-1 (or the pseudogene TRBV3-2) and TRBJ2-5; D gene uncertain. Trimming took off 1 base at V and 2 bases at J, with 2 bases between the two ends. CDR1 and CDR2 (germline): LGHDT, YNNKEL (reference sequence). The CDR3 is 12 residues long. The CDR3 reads CASSQVQETQYF. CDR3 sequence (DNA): TGTGCCAGCAGCCAAGTACAAGAGACCCAGTACTTC.

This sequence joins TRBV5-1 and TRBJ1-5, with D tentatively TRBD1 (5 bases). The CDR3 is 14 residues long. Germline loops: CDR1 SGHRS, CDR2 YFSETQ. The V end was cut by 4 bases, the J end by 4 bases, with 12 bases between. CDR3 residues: CASSPDSQNQPQHF. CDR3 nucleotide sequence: TGCGCCAGCAGCCCTGACAGCCAGAATCAGCCCCAGCATTTT.

The CDR3 region is CASSSTGGLPYEQYF. CDR3 nucleotide sequence: TGTGCCAGCAGTTCGACAGGGGGACTCCCCTACGAGCAGTACTTC. The rearrangement joins TRBV27 to TRBJ2-7; 9 nucleotides line up with TRBD1. The germline V gene encodes CDR1 MNHEY and CDR2 SMNVEV (reference sequence). The CDR3 length is 15 residues. V dropped 4 bases and J dropped 2; count of bases not matched to a gene: 6.

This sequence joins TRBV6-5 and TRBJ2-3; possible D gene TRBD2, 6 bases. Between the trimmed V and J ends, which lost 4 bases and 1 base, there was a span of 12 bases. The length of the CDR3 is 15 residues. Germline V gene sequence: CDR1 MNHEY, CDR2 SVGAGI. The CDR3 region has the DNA TGTGCCAGCAGTTCAGGCGGGATTGGCACAGATACGCAGTATTTT. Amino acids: CASSSGGIGTDTQYF.

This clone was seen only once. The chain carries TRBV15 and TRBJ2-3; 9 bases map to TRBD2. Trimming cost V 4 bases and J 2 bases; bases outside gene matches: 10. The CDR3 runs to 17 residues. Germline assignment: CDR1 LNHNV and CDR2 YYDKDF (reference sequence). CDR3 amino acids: CATSNAGGPQFTDTQYF. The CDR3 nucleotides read TGTGCCACCAGCAACGCGGGAGGGCCTCAATTCACAGATACGCAGTATTTT.

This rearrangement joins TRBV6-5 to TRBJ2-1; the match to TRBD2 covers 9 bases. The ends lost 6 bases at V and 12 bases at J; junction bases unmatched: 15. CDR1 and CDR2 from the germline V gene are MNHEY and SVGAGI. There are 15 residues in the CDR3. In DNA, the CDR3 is TGTGCCAGCAGCCTGAATATAGGCGGGAGGGTTACGCAGTTCTTC. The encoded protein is CASSLNIGGRVTQFF.

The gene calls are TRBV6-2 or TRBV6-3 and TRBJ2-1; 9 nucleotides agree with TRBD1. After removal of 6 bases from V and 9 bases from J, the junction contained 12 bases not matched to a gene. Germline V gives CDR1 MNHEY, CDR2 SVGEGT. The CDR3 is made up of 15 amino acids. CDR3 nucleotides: TGTGCCAGCAGCCACGGGGACAGGGACGCGGCTGAGCAGTTCTTC. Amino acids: CASSHGDRDAAEQFF.

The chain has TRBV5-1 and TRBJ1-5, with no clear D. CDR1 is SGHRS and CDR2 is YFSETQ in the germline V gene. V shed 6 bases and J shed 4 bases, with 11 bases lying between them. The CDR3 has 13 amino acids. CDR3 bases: TGCGCCAGCAAGTCAGACTATAATCAGCCCCAGCATTTT. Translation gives CASKSDYNQPQHF.

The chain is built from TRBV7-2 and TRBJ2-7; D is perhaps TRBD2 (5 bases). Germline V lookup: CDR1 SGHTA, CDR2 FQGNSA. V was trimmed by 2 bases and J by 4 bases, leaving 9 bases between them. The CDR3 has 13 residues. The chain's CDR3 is CASSLLGGYEQYF. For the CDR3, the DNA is TGTGCCAGCAGCTTATTGGGCGGGTACGAGCAGTACTTC. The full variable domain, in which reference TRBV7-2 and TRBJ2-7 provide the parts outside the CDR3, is GAGVSQSPSNKVTEKGKDVELRCDPISGHTALYWYRQSLGQGLEFLIYFQGNSAPDKSGLPSDRFSAERTGGSVSTLTIQRTQQEDSAVYLCASSLLGGYEQYFGPGTRLTVT.

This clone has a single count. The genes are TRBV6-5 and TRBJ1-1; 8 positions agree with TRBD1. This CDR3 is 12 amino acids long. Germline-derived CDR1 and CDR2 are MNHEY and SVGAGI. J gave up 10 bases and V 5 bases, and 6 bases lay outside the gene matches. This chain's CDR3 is CASSNRQGRAFF. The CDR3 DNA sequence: TGTGCCAGCAGTAACCGACAGGGGAGAGCTTTCTTT.

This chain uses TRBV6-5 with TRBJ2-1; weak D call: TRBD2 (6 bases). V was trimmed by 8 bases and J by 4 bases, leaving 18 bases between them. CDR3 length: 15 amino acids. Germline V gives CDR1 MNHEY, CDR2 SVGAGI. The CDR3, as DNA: TGTGCCAGCGGCCAGACTAGGAGTAGGTACAATGAGCAGTTCTTC. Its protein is CASGQTRSRYNEQFF.

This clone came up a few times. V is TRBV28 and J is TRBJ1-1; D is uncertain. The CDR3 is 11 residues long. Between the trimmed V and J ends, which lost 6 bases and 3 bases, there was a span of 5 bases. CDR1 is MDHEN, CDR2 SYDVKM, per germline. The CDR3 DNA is TGTGCCAGCAGCCTCGACACTGAAGCTTTCTTT. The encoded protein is CASSLDTEAFF.

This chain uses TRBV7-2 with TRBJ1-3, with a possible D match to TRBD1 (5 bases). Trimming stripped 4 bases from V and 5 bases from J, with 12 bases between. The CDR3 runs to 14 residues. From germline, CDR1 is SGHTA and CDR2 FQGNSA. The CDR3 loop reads CASSSQGQRNTIYF. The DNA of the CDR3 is TGTGCCAGCAGCTCCCAGGGTCAGCGAAACACCATATATTTT.

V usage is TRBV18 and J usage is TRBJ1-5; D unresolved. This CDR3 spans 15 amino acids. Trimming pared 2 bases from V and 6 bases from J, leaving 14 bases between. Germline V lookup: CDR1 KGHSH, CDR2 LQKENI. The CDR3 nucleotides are TGTGCCAGCTCACCATCCGAGGGAGGCGGTCAGCCCCAGCATTTT. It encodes CASSPSEGGGQPQHF.

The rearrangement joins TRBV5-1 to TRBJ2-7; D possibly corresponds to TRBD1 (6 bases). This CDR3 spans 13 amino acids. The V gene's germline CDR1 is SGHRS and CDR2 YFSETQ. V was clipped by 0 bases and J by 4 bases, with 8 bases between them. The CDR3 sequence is CASSLGTGYEQYF. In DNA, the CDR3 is TGCGCCAGCAGCTTGGGTACAGGGTACGAGCAGTACTTC.

CDR3 region: CASTRGKTDGTQYF. DNA of the CDR3: TGTGCCAGCACCCGCGGGAAGACAGACGGGACCCAGTACTTC. V and J are TRBV6-5 and TRBJ2-5; D might be TRBD2 (6 bases). The germline gives CDR1 MNHEY, CDR2 SVGAGI. The CDR3 loop spans 14 amino acids. The V and J ends lost 7 bases and 7 bases respectively, with 19 bases between them.

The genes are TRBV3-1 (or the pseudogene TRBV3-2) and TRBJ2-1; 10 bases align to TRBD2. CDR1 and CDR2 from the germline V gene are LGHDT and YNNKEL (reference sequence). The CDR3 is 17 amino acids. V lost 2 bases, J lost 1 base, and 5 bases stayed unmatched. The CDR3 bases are TGTGCCAGCAGCCAATCTAGCGGGAGAAGGTCCTACAATGAGCAGTTCTTC. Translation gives CASSQSSGRRSYNEQFF.

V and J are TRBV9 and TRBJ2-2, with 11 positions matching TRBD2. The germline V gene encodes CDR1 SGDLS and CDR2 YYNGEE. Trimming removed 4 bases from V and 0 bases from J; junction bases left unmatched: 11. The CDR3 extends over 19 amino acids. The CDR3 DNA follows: TGTGCCAGCAGCCCCCACTCCGGGACTAGCGGAGCGAACACCGGGGAGCTGTTTTTT. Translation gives CASSPHSGTSGANTGELFF.

Written as DNA, the CDR3 is TGTGCCTGGAGTGTACAGTCGGATTCACCCCTCCACTTT. It encodes CAWSVQSDSPLHF. The gene calls are TRBV30 and TRBJ1-6; D is unclear. The CDR3 sequence is 13 residues long. From germline, CDR1 is GTSNPN and CDR2 SVGIG (reference sequence). The germline V and J ends were trimmed by 0 bases and 8 bases, with 8 bases remaining between them.

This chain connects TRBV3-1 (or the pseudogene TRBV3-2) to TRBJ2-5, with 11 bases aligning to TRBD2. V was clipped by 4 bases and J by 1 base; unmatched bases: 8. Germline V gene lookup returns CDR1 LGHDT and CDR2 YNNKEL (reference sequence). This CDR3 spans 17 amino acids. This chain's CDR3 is CASSPYRGLAAQETQYF. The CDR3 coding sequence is TGTGCCAGCAGCCCGTATAGGGGACTAGCGGCCCAAGAGACCCAGTACTTC.

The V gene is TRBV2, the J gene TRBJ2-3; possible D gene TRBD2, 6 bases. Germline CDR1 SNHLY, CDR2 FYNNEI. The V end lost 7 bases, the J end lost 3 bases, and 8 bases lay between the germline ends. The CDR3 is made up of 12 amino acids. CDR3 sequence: CASIAGTDTQYF. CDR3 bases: TGTGCCAGCATTGCGGGGACAGATACGCAGTATTTT.

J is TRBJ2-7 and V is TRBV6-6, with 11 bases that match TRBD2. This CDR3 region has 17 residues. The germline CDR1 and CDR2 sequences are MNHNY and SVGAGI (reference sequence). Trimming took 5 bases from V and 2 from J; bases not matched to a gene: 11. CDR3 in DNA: TGTGCCAGCAGTCGAAGCGGGCTAGCGGGAGGTCCCTACGAGCAGTACTTC. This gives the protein CASSRSGLAGGPYEQYF.

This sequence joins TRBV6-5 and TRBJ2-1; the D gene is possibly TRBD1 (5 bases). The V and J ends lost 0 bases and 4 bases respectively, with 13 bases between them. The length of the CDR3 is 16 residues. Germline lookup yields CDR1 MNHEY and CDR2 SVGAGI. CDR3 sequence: CASSYSRTRTYNEQFF. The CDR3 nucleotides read TGTGCCAGCAGTTACTCCAGGACACGGACGTACAATGAGCAGTTCTTC.

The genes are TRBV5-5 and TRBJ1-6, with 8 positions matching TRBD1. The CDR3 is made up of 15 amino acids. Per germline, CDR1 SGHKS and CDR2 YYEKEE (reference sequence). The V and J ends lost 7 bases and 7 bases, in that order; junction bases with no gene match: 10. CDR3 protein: CASRLSGTGNSPLHF. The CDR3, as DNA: TGTGCCAGCCGTTTATCCGGGACAGGAAATTCACCCCTCCACTTT.

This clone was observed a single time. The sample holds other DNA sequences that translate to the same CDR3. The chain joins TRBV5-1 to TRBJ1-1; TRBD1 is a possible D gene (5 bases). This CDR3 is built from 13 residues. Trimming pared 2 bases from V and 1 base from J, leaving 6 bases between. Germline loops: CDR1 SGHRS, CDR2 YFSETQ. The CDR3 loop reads CASSLTGNTEAFF. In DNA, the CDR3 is TGCGCCAGCAGCTTAACAGGGAACACTGAAGCTTTCTTT.

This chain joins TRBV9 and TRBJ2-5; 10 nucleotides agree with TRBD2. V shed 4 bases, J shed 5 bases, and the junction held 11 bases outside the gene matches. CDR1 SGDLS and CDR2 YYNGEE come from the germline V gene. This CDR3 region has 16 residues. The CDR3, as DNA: TGTGCCAGCAGCTCAAGGGCTAGCGGGAGAGGGGAGACCCAGTACTTC. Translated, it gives CASSSRASGRGETQYF.

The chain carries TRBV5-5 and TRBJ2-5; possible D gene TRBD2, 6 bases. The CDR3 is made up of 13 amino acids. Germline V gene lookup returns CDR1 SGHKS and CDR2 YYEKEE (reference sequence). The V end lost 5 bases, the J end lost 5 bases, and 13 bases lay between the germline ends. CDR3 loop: CASRIRLDETQYF. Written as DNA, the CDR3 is TGTGCCAGCAGGATTCGACTAGACGAGACCCAGTACTTC.